The 8 T cell receptor beta chains below were found in one sample sequenced in a study of blood T cell repertoires in COVID-19. Clones were read by immunoSEQ multiplex PCR, and TCRdb kept only the in-frame ones, dropping some. The data show about 380,000 clones, almost 90% seen once. Sample: peripheral blood. The receptors were gathered from a man aged 18 to 35 with active or convalescent COVID-19.

This clone was picked up one time. The gene calls are TRBV19 and TRBJ1-1, with D hard to call. Germline CDR1 LNHDA, CDR2 SQIVND (reference sequence). This CDR3 is built from 13 residues. Deletions cut 5 bases from V and 3 bases from J, with 10 bases between. This CDR3 is CASSSAQYTEAFF. The CDR3 bases are TGTGCCAGTAGTTCCGCCCAGTACACTGAAGCTTTCTTT.

The DNA of the CDR3 is TGTGCCAGCATCACGACAGGGACCTATGGCTACACCTTC. Translating gives CASITTGTYGYTF. The chain uses TRBV5-4 and TRBJ1-2; TRBD1 aligns across 7 bases. V lost 6 bases, J lost 4 bases, and 6 bases stayed unmatched. This CDR3 has 13 amino acids. Germline V CDR1 and CDR2: SGHNT, YYREEE (reference sequence).

This clone came up many times. The rearrangement links TRBV5-6 to TRBJ1-6; weak D call: TRBD1 (6 bases). The CDR3 sequence is 15 residues long. Trimming left V 4 bases short and J 8 bases short, with 16 bases between. CDR1 and CDR2 (germline): SGHDT, YYEEEE. This CDR3 reads CASSPSATGYSPLHF. CDR3 bases: TGTGCCAGCAGCCCCTCTGCGACAGGTTATTCACCCCTCCACTTT. The full variable domain, with the rest looked up from reference TRBV5-6 and TRBJ1-6, is DAGVTQSPTHLIKTRGQQVTLRCSPKSGHDTVSWYQQALGQGPQFIFQYYEEEERQRGNFPDRFSGHQFPNYSSELNVNALLLGDSALYLCASSPSATGYSPLHFGNGTRLTVT.

The sample holds one count of this clone. The chain has TRBV6-2 or TRBV6-3 and TRBJ1-5, with TRBD1 matching over 7 bases. Germline V gene data show CDR1 as MNHEY and CDR2 as SVGEGT. V lost 0 bases and J lost 7; bases outside the gene matches: 6. The CDR3 is 15 amino acids. The CDR3 here is CASSYSITGAQPQHF. The CDR3 DNA reads TGTGCCAGCAGTTACTCGATTACAGGGGCACAGCCCCAGCATTTT.

The chain has TRBV19 and TRBJ1-3, with a tentative D call TRBD1 (6 bases). The CDR3 sequence is 14 residues long. V was trimmed by 3 bases and J by 0 bases, leaving 6 bases between them. CDR1 LNHDA and CDR2 SQIVND come from the germline V gene (reference sequence). For the CDR3, the DNA is TGTGCCAGTAGTATGGGACACTCTGGAAACACCATATATTTT. Its translation is CASSMGHSGNTIYF.

The rearrangement joins TRBV28 to TRBJ1-5, with D maybe TRBD1 (6 bases). Germline CDR1 reads MDHEN; CDR2 reads SYDVKM. The CDR3 totals 16 residues. V lost 6 bases and J lost 0, with 15 bases in between. CDR3 sequence: CASSRTGPYSNQPQHF. The CDR3 region has the DNA TGTGCCAGCAGCCGTACAGGGCCTTATAGCAATCAGCCCCAGCATTTT.

This rearrangement joins TRBV9 to TRBJ1-4; possible D gene TRBD1, 6 bases. CDR3 length: 14 residues. CDR1 and CDR2 from the germline V gene are SGDLS and YYNGEE. The V end lost 4 bases, the J end lost 7 bases, and 14 bases lay between the germline ends. In DNA form, the CDR3 reads TGTGCCAGCAGCCCGGCAGTCAGGGGTGAAAAACTGTTTTTT. It encodes CASSPAVRGEKLFF. Full variable domain (missing parts from reference TRBV9 and TRBJ1-4): DSGVTQTPKHLITATGQRVTLRCSPRSGDLSVYWYQQSLDQGLQFLIQYYNGEERAKGNILERFSAQQFPDLHSELNLSSLELGDSALYFCASSPAVRGEKLFFGSGTQLSVL.

The chain is built from TRBV28 and TRBJ1-1, with a possible D match to TRBD1 (6 bases). From germline, CDR1 is MDHEN and CDR2 SYDVKM. This CDR3 is 12 amino acids long. V gave up 4 bases and J gave up 10 bases, with 13 bases separating them. The CDR3 loop is CASSYRTVRAFF. The CDR3 DNA sequence: TGTGCCAGCAGTTACCGGACAGTAAGAGCTTTCTTT.